The 30 T cell receptor beta chains below all came from one sample that was sequenced in a study of Graves' ophthalmopathy and Graves' hyperthyroidism. The sequenced template was RNA, covering the TCR beta CDR3 region. An initial RT-PCR round employing HTBI primers preceded a second-round multiplex PCR. MiXCR was run by TCRdb on the multiplex PCR reads, yielding one entry per CDR3 protein. The sample lists some 370,000 distinct CDR3 sequences; about a sixth were seen once. Sequenced material: peripheral blood. The receptors come from an adult woman with stable Graves' hyperthyroidism.

This clonotype came up many times. This chain connects TRBV14 to TRBJ1-5, with 7 bases identical to TRBD1. The CDR3 covers 19 residues. V was pared by 2 bases and J by 2 bases, with 15 bases of the junction left unmatched. Germline V gene lookup returns CDR1 SGHDN and CDR2 FVKESK. This CDR3 is CASSQTAQGPSLGNQPQHF. The CDR3 coding sequence is TGTGCCAGCAGCCAAACGGCACAGGGGCCCAGTCTTGGCAATCAGCCCCAGCATTTT.

This clonotype was observed many times. V gene TRBV5-1 combines with J gene TRBJ2-7; D remains unclear. This CDR3 is 14 amino acids long. V was pared by 2 bases and J by 7 bases, with 16 bases between. Per the germline V gene, CDR1 is SGHRS and CDR2 is YFSETQ. The CDR3 DNA reads TGCGCCAGCAGCTTCAACGGACCACCTGATGAGCAGTACTTC. As protein: CASSFNGPPDEQYF.

There are many counts of this clonotype. The V gene is TRBV20-1, the J gene TRBJ2-7; 8 bases are a match to TRBD2. The trim removed 2 bases at V and 6 bases at J, leaving 6 bases unmatched. Germline lookup yields CDR1 DFQATT and CDR2 SNEGSKA (reference sequence). The CDR3 runs to 13 residues. This CDR3 is CSARISGSPEQYF. Written as DNA, the CDR3 is TGCAGTGCTAGAATCAGCGGGAGCCCCGAGCAGTACTTC.

This clonotype came up many times. The chain combines TRBV10-3 with TRBJ1-2; the D is unclear. The CDR3 extends over 13 amino acids. V dropped 2 bases and J dropped 5 bases, with 9 bases sitting between them. The V gene's germline CDR1 is ENHRY and CDR2 SYGVKD. CDR3 nucleotides: TGTGCCATCAGTGAGCGGGGAATGTATGGCTACACCTTC. It translates to CAISERGMYGYTF.

This clonotype was counted many times. The chain is built from TRBV6-1 and TRBJ2-2; perhaps TRBD1 as D (6 bases). The CDR3 loop spans 14 amino acids. V lost 8 bases to trimming and J lost 0 bases, with 10 bases between them. Germline lookup yields CDR1 MNHNS and CDR2 SASEGT. CDR3 sequence (DNA): TGTGCCAGCTCGGGACAAACGAACACCGGGGAGCTGTTTTTT. Amino acids: CASSGQTNTGELFF.

This clonotype showed up many times. The chain couples TRBV2 to TRBJ1-1, with 7 bases that match TRBD1. This CDR3 is 15 amino acids long. Trimming removed 5 bases from V and 8 bases from J; junction bases left unmatched: 14. Germline V gene lookup returns CDR1 SNHLY and CDR2 FYNNEI. DNA for the CDR3: TGTGCCAGCAGTCACACCCCGGGACAGCAGATCGAAGCTTTCTTT. Translation: CASSHTPGQQIEAFF.

In its sample, this clonotype was seen many times. The CDR3 DNA reads as TGCAGTGCTAGTATTAGCGGGACCCCGTCCTACGAGCAGTACTTC. The encoded protein is CSASISGTPSYEQYF. The V call is TRBV20-1, the J call TRBJ2-7, with 8 nucleotides matching TRBD2. Trimming removed 3 bases from V and 1 base from J; junction bases left unmatched: 8. This CDR3 contains 15 residues. Germline values: CDR1 DFQATT, CDR2 SNEGSKA (reference sequence).

The gene calls are TRBV20-1 and TRBJ1-5; 11 bases map to TRBD1. Germline assignment: CDR1 DFQATT and CDR2 SNEGSKA (reference sequence). The CDR3 sequence is 17 residues long. Trimming cost V 2 bases and J 0 bases; bases outside gene matches: 6. The CDR3: CSARNGQGALSNQPQHF. The DNA of the CDR3 is TGCAGTGCTAGAAACGGACAGGGGGCTCTTAGCAATCAGCCCCAGCATTTT.

There are many counts of this clonotype. V gene TRBV20-1 combines with J gene TRBJ2-2; no clear D. Germline lookup yields CDR1 DFQATT and CDR2 SNEGSKA (reference sequence). The CDR3 contains 11 residues. V lost 6 bases and J lost 1, with 3 bases in between. The chain's CDR3 is CSAENTGELFF. In nucleotides, the CDR3 is TGCAGTGCGGAGAACACCGGGGAGCTGTTTTTT.

The table lists this clonotype with many counts. The rearrangement links TRBV28 to TRBJ2-7, with 12 bases that match TRBD2. CDR1 and CDR2 (germline): MDHEN, SYDVKM. The CDR3 totals 16 residues. V shed 5 bases and J 1 base; nucleotides not matched to a gene: 6. The CDR3 sequence: CASSRNGLAGSYEQYF. CDR3 coding DNA: TGTGCCAGCAGTCGAAACGGACTAGCGGGATCCTACGAGCAGTACTTC.

V gene TRBV4-1 combines with J gene TRBJ2-7; 7 nucleotides line up with TRBD1. CDR3 length equals 16 residues. Germline V gene lookup returns CDR1 MGHRA and CDR2 YSYEKL. Germline trimming cut 0 bases from V and 4 bases from J; bases unmatched to any gene: 9. The CDR3 DNA is TGCGCCAGCAGCCAAGATCGGGCCAGGGGGTGGTACGAGCAGTACTTC. This encodes CASSQDRARGWYEQYF.

This clonotype was counted many times. The rearrangement links TRBV28 to TRBJ1-5; D remains unclear. V was clipped by 7 bases and J by 1 base, with 14 bases between them. In germline, CDR1 is MDHEN, CDR2 SYDVKM. The CDR3 extends over 15 amino acids. This CDR3 is CASNPYVPSNQPQHF. The CDR3 DNA reads as TGTGCCAGCAACCCCTACGTGCCGAGCAATCAGCCCCAGCATTTT.

At least ten counts were recorded for this clonotype. V gene TRBV7-9 combines with J gene TRBJ1-1; D ambiguous. Germline CDR1 SEHNR, CDR2 FQNEAQ (reference sequence). The CDR3 extends over 13 amino acids. Trimming took off 9 bases at V and 2 bases at J, with 13 bases between the two ends. CDR3 DNA: TGTGCCAGTAGGCAGGCAATCAACACTGAAGCTTTCTTT. Its translation: CASRQAINTEAFF.

In this sample, this clonotype turned up many times. This chain joins TRBV29-1 and TRBJ2-2; TRBD2 matches at 13 bases. This CDR3 comprises 18 residues. Trimming took 1 base from V and 3 from J; bases not matched to a gene: 8. Germline-derived CDR1 and CDR2 are SQVTM and ANQGSEA. The CDR3 protein is CSVEVYRTSGRDTGELFF. The CDR3 bases are TGCAGCGTTGAAGTGTATCGAACTAGCGGGAGGGACACCGGGGAGCTGTTTTTT.

This clonotype was seen repeatedly, ten times or more. V is TRBV6-1 and J is TRBJ2-5; TRBD2 matches 7 bases. This CDR3 region has 15 residues. The V and J ends lost 3 bases and 1 base, in that order; junction bases with no gene match: 5. Germline V gene lookup returns CDR1 MNHNS and CDR2 SASEGT. The CDR3 DNA follows: TGTGCCAGCAGTGACCCCGGGGAGGGCCAAGAGACCCAGTACTTC. It encodes CASSDPGEGQETQYF.

This clonotype has ten or more counts. The V call is TRBV7-9, the J call TRBJ1-1, with TRBD1 as a possible D gene (5 bases). The CDR3 consists of 13 residues. Germline lookup yields CDR1 SEHNR and CDR2 FQNEAQ (reference sequence). With 6 bases removed from V and 0 bases from J, the gap between germline ends came to 8 bases. This chain's CDR3 is CASRQAVNTEAFF. In nucleotides, the CDR3 is TGTGCCAGCAGACAGGCCGTGAACACTGAAGCTTTCTTT.

This clonotype was recorded at least ten times. This rearrangement joins TRBV29-1 to TRBJ2-7, with D possibly matching TRBD2 (6 bases). The V gene's germline CDR1 is SQVTM and CDR2 ANQGSEA. This CDR3 is built from 13 residues. The V end lost 5 bases, the J end lost 2 bases, and 13 bases lay between the germline ends. The CDR3, as DNA: TGCAGCGTTCGAGCGGGTGCCACCTACGAGCAGTACTTC. Residues: CSVRAGATYEQYF.

This clonotype was picked up many times. The CDR3 loop reads CASRMDYSAYEQYF. The DNA of the CDR3 is TGTGCCAGCAGAATGGACTATAGCGCATACGAGCAGTACTTC. V and J are TRBV6-1 and TRBJ2-7; tentative D call: TRBD2 (6 bases). CDR1 is MNHNS and CDR2 is SASEGT in the germline V gene. V lost 6 bases and J lost 4, with 16 bases in between. This CDR3 region has 14 residues.

This clonotype has ten or more counts. The V call is TRBV20-1, the J call TRBJ1-1; possible D gene TRBD1, 6 bases. The V end was cut by 3 bases, the J end by 4 bases, with 15 bases between. Per germline, CDR1 DFQATT and CDR2 SNEGSKA (reference sequence). The CDR3 consists of 14 residues. CDR3 nucleotide sequence: TGCAGTGCTAGTCCCAGGAGGGGGGGCACTGAAGCTTTCTTT. It translates to CSASPRRGGTEAFF.

This clonotype showed up many times. Since the CDR3 does not end with the conserved phenylalanine or tryptophan, this likely comes from a read error. The J gene is TRBJ2-7, the V gene TRBV12-3 or TRBV12-4; D is undetermined. V was trimmed by 4 bases and J by 0 bases, leaving 4 bases between them. The CDR3 sequence is 12 residues long. The CDR3 sequence: CASSSRSYEQYL. The DNA of the CDR3 is TGTGCCAGCAGTTCCCGCTCCTACGAGCAGTACCTC.

There are many counts of this clonotype. The J gene is TRBJ2-7, the V gene TRBV5-1, with 8 positions matching TRBD1. Losses at the gene ends were 4 bases for V and 4 bases for J; bases not matched to a gene: 7. CDR1 and CDR2 from the germline V gene are SGHRS and YFSETQ. This CDR3 comprises 14 residues. As DNA, the CDR3 is TGCGCCAGCAGCCCGGACAGGGTCCTGTACGAGCAGTACTTC. Its protein product is CASSPDRVLYEQYF.

This clonotype was seen at least ten times. The chain has TRBV5-1 and TRBJ2-7; D is unclear. This CDR3 is 13 amino acids long. V gave up 4 bases and J gave up 4 bases, with 12 bases separating them. The germline CDR1 and CDR2 sequences are SGHRS and YFSETQ. As DNA, the CDR3 is TGCGCCAGCAGCCCCGGCGAACGGTACGAGCAGTACTTC. Its translation is CASSPGERYEQYF.

The V and J genes are TRBV6-5 and TRBJ1-1; 9 nucleotides agree with TRBD1. The CDR3 has 15 amino acids. The germline gives CDR1 MNHEY, CDR2 SVGAGI. With 0 bases clipped from V and 5 bases from J, the junction kept 4 bases outside the gene matches. The chain's CDR3 is CASSYSRDRVTEAFF. The CDR3 nucleotides are TGTGCCAGCAGTTACTCTCGGGACAGGGTAACTGAAGCTTTCTTT.

This clonotype was counted only a few times. CDR3 protein: CASSLGQASSPLHF. In DNA form, the CDR3 reads TGTGCCAGCAGCTTAGGACAGGCGTCTTCACCCCTCCACTTT. The chain carries TRBV5-6 and TRBJ1-6; the match to TRBD1 covers 7 bases. This CDR3 spans 14 amino acids. The junction had 5 bases not matched to a gene; V was cut back by 2 bases and J by 9 bases. In germline, CDR1 is SGHDT, CDR2 YYEEEE.

This clonotype was detected ten times or more. The V and J genes are TRBV20-1 and TRBJ1-1, with TRBD1 matching 9 bases. From germline, CDR1 is DFQATT and CDR2 SNEGSKA (reference sequence). The trim removed 5 bases at V and 5 bases at J, leaving 6 bases unmatched. This CDR3 spans 13 amino acids. The CDR3 DNA follows: TGCAGTGCTGGGACAGGGTCTTTAACTGAAGCTTTCTTT. It codes for CSAGTGSLTEAFF.

The V and J genes are TRBV6-5 and TRBJ1-1; TRBD1 matches at 10 bases. Germline V CDR1 and CDR2: MNHEY, SVGAGI. CDR3 length: 16 amino acids. V shed 4 bases, J shed 4 bases, and the junction held 9 bases outside the gene matches. This CDR3 is CASSLGPGTGVTEAFF. DNA for the CDR3: TGTGCCAGCAGTTTAGGCCCCGGGACAGGGGTCACTGAAGCTTTCTTT.

Ten or more counts support this clonotype. This chain links TRBV29-1 with TRBJ2-7; D not resolved. Germline lookup yields CDR1 SQVTM and CDR2 ANQGSEA. Trimming shortened V by 8 bases and J by 5 bases, and 10 bases separated the two germline ends. The CDR3 spans 10 residues. CDR3 in DNA: TGCAGCTCAAGAGTCCACGAGCAGTACTTC. It specifies CSSRVHEQYF.

The chain is built from TRBV6-2 or TRBV6-3 and TRBJ2-1; possibly TRBD1 for D (5 bases). V was shortened by 10 bases and J by 3 bases, with 16 bases between the two germline ends. The CDR3 totals 14 residues. Per germline, CDR1 MNHEY and CDR2 SVGEGT. CDR3 sequence: CATKLSGIYNEQFF. The CDR3 DNA follows: TGTGCCACCAAACTCTCAGGGATCTACAATGAGCAGTTCTTC.

There are many counts of this clonotype. The V and J genes are TRBV11-2 and TRBJ2-7; TRBD2 is a possible D gene (6 bases). Trimming cost V 1 base and J 5 bases, with 12 bases left between them. Germline CDR1 and CDR2: SGHAT and FQNNGV. The CDR3 is 14 amino acids. The CDR3 DNA is TGTGCCAGCAGCTTAGTCTCCGGGAGCCACGAGCAGTACTTC. This gives the protein CASSLVSGSHEQYF.

At least ten counts were recorded for this clonotype. This chain links TRBV6-2 or TRBV6-3 with TRBJ2-2; TRBD2 matches at 9 bases. With 6 bases clipped from V and 0 bases from J, the junction kept 5 bases outside the gene matches. This CDR3 contains 16 residues. Germline V CDR1 and CDR2: MNHEY, SVGEGT. CDR3 bases: TGTGCCAGCAGAGGGAGCGGGAGGACGAACACCGGGGAGCTGTTTTTT. Translating it yields CASRGSGRTNTGELFF.